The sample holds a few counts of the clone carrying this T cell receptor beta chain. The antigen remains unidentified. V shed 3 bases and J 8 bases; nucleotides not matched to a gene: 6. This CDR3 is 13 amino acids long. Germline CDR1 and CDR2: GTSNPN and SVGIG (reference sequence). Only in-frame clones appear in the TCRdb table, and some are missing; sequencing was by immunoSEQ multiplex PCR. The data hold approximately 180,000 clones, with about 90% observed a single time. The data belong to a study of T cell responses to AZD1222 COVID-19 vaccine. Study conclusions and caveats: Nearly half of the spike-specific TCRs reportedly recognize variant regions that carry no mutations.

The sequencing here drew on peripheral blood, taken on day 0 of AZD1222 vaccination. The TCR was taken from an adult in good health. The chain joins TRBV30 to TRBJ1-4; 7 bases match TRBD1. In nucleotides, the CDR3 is TGTGCCTGGAGCACAATCAGGGGGGAAAAACTGTTTTTT. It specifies CAWSTIRGEKLFF. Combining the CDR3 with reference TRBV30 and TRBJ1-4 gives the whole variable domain SQTIHQWPATLVQPVGSPLSLECTVEGTSNPNLYWYRQAAGRGLQLLFYSVGIGQISSEVPQNLSASRPQDRQFILSSKKLLLSDSGFYLCAWSTIRGEKLFFGSGTQLSVL.